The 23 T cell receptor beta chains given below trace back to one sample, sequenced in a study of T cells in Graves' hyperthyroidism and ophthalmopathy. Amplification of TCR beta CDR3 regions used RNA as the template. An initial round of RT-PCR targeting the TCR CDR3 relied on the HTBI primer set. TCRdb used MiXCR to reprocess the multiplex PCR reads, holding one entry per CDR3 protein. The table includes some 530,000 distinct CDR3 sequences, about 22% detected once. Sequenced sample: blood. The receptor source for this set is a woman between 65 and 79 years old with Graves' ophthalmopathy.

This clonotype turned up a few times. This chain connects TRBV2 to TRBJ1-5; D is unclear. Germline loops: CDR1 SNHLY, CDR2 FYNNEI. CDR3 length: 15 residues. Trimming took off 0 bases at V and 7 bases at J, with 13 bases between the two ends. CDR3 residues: CASSEAPWVGQPQHF. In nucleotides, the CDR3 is TGTGCCAGCAGTGAAGCGCCCTGGGTGGGACAGCCCCAGCATTTT.

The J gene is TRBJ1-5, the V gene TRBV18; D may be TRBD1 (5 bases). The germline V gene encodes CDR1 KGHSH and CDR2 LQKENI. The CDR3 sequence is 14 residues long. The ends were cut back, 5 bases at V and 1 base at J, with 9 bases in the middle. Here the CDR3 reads CASSVGLSNQPQHF. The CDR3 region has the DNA TGTGCCAGCTCAGTGGGACTGAGCAATCAGCCCCAGCATTTT.

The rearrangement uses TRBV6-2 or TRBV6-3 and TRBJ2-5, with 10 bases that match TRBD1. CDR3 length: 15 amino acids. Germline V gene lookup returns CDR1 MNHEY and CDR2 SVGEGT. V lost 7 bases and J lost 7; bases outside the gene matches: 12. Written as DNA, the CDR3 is TGTGCCAGCACCGACCCGGGACAGGGGAGGGGGACCCAGTACTTC. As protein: CASTDPGQGRGTQYF.

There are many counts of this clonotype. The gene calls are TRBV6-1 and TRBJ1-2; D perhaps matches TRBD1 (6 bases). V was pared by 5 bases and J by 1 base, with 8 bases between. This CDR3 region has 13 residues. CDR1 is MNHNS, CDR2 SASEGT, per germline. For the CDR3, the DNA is TGTGCCAGCAGTCAGGACAGTAACTATGGCTACACCTTC. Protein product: CASSQDSNYGYTF.

The CDR3 sequence: CASRKGRLYEQYF. The CDR3, as DNA: TGTGCCAGCAGAAAAGGCAGACTCTACGAGCAGTACTTC. The chain combines TRBV6-1 with TRBJ2-7, with D unclear. The germline V gene encodes CDR1 MNHNS and CDR2 SASEGT. CDR3 length: 13 residues. V lost 6 bases and J lost 3, with 12 bases in between.

CDR3 loop: CAIMDRERPDTQYF. The CDR3 DNA follows: TGTGCCATCATGGACAGGGAACGTCCAGATACGCAGTATTTT. The gene calls are TRBV10-3 and TRBJ2-3, with TRBD1 matching 8 bases. Per germline, CDR1 ENHRY and CDR2 SYGVKD. The V segment lost 7 bases and the J segment 4 bases; nucleotides outside the gene matches: 7. The CDR3 runs 14 residues.

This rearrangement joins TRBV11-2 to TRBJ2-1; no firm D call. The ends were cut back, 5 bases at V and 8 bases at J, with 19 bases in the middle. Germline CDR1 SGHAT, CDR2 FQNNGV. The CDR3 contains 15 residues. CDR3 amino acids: CASSPGLSLSDEQFF. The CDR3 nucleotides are TGTGCCAGCAGCCCCGGGCTATCCCTGAGCGATGAGCAGTTCTTC.

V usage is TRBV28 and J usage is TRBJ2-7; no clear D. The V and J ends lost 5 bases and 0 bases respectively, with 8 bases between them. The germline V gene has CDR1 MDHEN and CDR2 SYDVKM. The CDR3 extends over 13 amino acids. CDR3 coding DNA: TGTGCCAGCAGTAGTCAGCTCTCCTACGAGCAGTACTTC. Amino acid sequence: CASSSQLSYEQYF.

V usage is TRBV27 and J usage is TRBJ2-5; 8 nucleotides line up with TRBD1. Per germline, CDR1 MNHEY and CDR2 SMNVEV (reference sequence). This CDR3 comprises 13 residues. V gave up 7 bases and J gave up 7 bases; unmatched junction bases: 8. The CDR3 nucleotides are TGTGCCAGCATCGGACCGGGACAGGTGACCCAGTACTTC. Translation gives CASIGPGQVTQYF.

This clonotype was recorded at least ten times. The CDR3 DNA is TGTGCCAGCAAAGACCGAGGCTACGAGCCAGATACGCAGTATTTT. Amino acids: CASKDRGYEPDTQYF. This sequence joins TRBV12-3 or TRBV12-4 and TRBJ2-3; D is unclear. Trimming removed 7 bases at V and 4 bases at J, with 18 bases between. The CDR3 length is 15 residues.

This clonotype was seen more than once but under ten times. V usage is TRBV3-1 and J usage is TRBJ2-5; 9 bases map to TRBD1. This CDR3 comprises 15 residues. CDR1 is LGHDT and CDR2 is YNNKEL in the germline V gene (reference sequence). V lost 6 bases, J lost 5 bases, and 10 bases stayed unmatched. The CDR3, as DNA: TGTGCCAGCAGTGACGGGACAGGGCACGGTGAGACCCAGTACTTC. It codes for CASSDGTGHGETQYF.

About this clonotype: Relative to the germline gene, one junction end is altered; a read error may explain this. CDR3 loop: CSVEGNNYGYTF. The CDR3 DNA reads as TGCAGCGTAGAAGGGAACAACTATGGCTACACCTTC. This chain uses TRBV29-1 with TRBJ1-2, with no clear D. The CDR3 contains 12 residues. Germline-derived CDR1 and CDR2 are SQVTM and ANQGSEA. Drawing the rest from reference TRBV29-1 and TRBJ1-2, the complete variable domain is SAVISQKPSRDICQRGTSLTIQCQVDSQVTMMFWYRQQPGQSLTLIATANQGSEATYESGFVIDKFPISRPNLTFSTLTVSNMSPEDSSIYLCSVEGNNYGYTFGSGTRLTVV.

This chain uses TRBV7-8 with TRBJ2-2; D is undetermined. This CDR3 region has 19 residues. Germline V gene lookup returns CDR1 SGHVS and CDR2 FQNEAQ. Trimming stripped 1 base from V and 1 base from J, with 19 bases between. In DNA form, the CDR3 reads TGTGCCAGCAGCTTAGGGTATAAGGTGGTCAGACAGAACACCGGGGAGCTGTTTTTT. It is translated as CASSLGYKVVRQNTGELFF.

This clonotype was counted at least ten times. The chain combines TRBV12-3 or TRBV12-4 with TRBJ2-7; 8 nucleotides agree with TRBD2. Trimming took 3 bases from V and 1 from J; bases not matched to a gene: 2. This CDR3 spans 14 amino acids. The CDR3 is CASSFQRGSYEQYF. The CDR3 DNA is TGTGCCAGCAGTTTTCAGCGGGGGTCCTACGAGCAGTACTTC.

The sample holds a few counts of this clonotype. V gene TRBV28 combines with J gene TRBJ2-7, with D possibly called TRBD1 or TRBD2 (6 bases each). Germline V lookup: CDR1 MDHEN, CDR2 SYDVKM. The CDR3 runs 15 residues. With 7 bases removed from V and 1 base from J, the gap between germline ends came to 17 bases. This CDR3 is CASNTNGGMSYEQYF. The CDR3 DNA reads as TGTGCCAGCAATACTAACGGGGGCATGTCCTACGAGCAGTACTTC.

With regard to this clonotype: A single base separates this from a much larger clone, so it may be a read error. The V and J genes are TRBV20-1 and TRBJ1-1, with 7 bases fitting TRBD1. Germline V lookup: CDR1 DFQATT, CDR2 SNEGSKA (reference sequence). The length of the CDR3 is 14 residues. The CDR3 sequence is CGASEVGGHTEAFF. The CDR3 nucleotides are TGCGGTGCTAGTGAGGTAGGGGGCCACACTGAAGCTTTCTTT.

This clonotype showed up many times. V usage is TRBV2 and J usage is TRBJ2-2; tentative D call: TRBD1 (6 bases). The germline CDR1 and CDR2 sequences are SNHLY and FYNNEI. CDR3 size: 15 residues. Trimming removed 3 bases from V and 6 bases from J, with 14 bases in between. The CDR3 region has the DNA TGTGCCAGCAGTGATGGACAGCTCCGGGCCGGGGAGCTGTTTTTT. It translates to CASSDGQLRAGELFF.

This chain's CDR3 is CASRVGTRSYGYTF. The CDR3 region has the DNA TGTGCCAGCAGAGTGGGGACCAGGTCCTATGGCTACACCTTC. This rearrangement joins TRBV6-1 to TRBJ1-2; possible D gene TRBD1, 5 bases. Germline V lookup: CDR1 MNHNS, CDR2 SASEGT. The CDR3 covers 14 residues. V gave up 6 bases and J gave up 4 bases, with 15 bases separating them.

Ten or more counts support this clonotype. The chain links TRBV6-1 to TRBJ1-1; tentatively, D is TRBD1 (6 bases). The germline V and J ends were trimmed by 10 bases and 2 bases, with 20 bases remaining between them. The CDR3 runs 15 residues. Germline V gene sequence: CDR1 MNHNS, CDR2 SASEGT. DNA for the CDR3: TGTGCCATCCAGACACTTGGACAGAGTAACACTGAAGCTTTCTTT. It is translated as CAIQTLGQSNTEAFF.

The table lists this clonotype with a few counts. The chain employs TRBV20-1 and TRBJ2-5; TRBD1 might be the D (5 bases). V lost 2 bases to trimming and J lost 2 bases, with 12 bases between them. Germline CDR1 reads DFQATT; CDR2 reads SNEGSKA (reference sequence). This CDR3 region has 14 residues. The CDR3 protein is CSARRRTSQETQYF. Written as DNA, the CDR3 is TGCAGTGCTAGACGCAGGACATCTCAAGAGACCCAGTACTTC.

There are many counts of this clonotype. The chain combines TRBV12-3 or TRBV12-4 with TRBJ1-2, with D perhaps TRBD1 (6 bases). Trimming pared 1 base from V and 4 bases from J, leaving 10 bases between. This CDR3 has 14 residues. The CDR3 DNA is TGTGCCAGCAGTTTAGGCCGAGGGGGCTATGGCTACACCTTC. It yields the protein CASSLGRGGYGYTF.

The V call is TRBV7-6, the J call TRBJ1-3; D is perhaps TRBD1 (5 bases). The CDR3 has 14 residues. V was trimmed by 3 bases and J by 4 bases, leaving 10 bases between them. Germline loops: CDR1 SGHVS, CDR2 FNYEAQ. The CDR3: CASSLDITGNTIYF. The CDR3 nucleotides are TGTGCCAGCAGCTTGGACATAACCGGAAACACCATATATTTT.

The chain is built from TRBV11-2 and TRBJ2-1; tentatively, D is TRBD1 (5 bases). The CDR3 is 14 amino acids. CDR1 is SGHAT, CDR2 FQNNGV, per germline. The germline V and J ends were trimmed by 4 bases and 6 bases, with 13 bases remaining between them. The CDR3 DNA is TGTGCCAGCAGCTACGGACAATCGGGCAATGAGCAGTTCTTC. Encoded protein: CASSYGQSGNEQFF.